Shown below are 27 T cell receptor beta chains from a single sample sequenced in a study of technical replicates of blood from several donors (dated by TCRdb to the late 2010s). The library was obtained by the immunoSEQ multiplex PCR assay. What TCRdb holds here is the immuneACCESS table cut down to in-frame rearrangements. Part of the clones is not present; checked against another copy, under half of the missing clones reflect an unresolved V gene, and the others are unexplained. Present in this sample are around 68,000 clones, about nine tenths of which were seen just once. Together, the top ten hold under 0.4% of the sample. The sample comprised T cells isolated from PBMCs. Receptor source: a human donor in good health. Some clones in this sample may be carry-over from other donors' samples.

The chain is built from TRBV11-2 and TRBJ1-6; D is possibly TRBD1 (6 bases). Germline CDR1 and CDR2: SGHAT and FQNNGV. V lost 6 bases to trimming and J lost 12 bases, with 21 bases between them. CDR3 length: 15 residues. The CDR3, as DNA: TGTGCCAGCAGATCTATACAGGGACCGCGGGTACCCCTCCACTTT. Amino acid sequence: CASRSIQGPRVPLHF.

The chain couples TRBV27 to TRBJ2-1, with D maybe TRBD2 (6 bases). This CDR3 spans 15 amino acids. From germline, CDR1 is MNHEY and CDR2 SMNVEV (reference sequence). Trimming took 4 bases from V and 7 from J, leaving 17 bases between them. CDR3 DNA: TGTGCCAGCAGTTCGCGGGACGTGATAGTGAATGAGCAGTTCTTC. Amino acid sequence: CASSSRDVIVNEQFF.

The chain's CDR3 is CASSAPEAASYEQYF. For the CDR3, the DNA is TGCGCCAGCAGCGCCCCCGAGGCAGCCTCCTACGAGCAGTACTTC. This chain connects TRBV5-1 to TRBJ2-7; D gene ambiguous. Germline values: CDR1 SGHRS, CDR2 YFSETQ. The CDR3 runs to 15 residues. V dropped 4 bases and J dropped 0 bases, with 14 bases sitting between them.

The chain links TRBV19 to TRBJ1-1; TRBD1 matches 11 bases. The germline V gene has CDR1 LNHDA and CDR2 SQIVND (reference sequence). The J segment lost 1 base and the V segment lost 6 bases, leaving 10 bases of the junction unmatched. The CDR3 length is 17 residues. The CDR3 DNA follows: TGTGCCAGTAGGGACTCAGGGACAGGGGGACGGAACACTGAAGCTTTCTTT. Translating gives CASRDSGTGGRNTEAFF.

A few counts support this clone. The rearrangement links TRBV18 to TRBJ1-4; D remains unclear. V shed 0 bases and J shed 4 bases, with 21 bases lying between them. Germline V gives CDR1 KGHSH, CDR2 LQKENI. CDR3 length equals 19 residues. The CDR3 spells CASSPPLRTTKPHNEKLFF. The CDR3 DNA reads as TGTGCCAGCTCACCACCTTTACGGACTACCAAGCCTCATAATGAAAAACTGTTTTTT.

This sequence joins TRBV14 and TRBJ2-7; TRBD2 matches at 13 bases. Germline trimming cut 3 bases from V and 3 bases from J; bases unmatched to any gene: 11. The germline V gene has CDR1 SGHDN and CDR2 FVKESK. This CDR3 contains 18 residues. The CDR3 nucleotides read TGTGCCAGCAGCCAGGGACTAGCGGGGTTCCCCCTAGGCTACGAGCAGTACTTC. Its protein product is CASSQGLAGFPLGYEQYF.

The rearrangement uses TRBV18 and TRBJ2-7; 7 positions agree with TRBD1. CDR1 KGHSH and CDR2 LQKENI come from the germline V gene. The trim removed 2 bases at V and 5 bases at J, leaving 6 bases unmatched. This CDR3 is 14 amino acids long. CDR3 in amino acids: CASSPETGDNEQYF. The DNA for the CDR3 is TGTGCCAGCTCACCAGAAACAGGGGACAACGAGCAGTACTTC. Combining the CDR3 with reference TRBV18 and TRBJ2-7 gives the whole variable domain NAGVMQNPRHLVRRRGQEARLRCSPMKGHSHVYWYRQLPEEGLKFMVYLQKENIIDESGMPKERFSAEFPKEGPSILRIQQVVRGDSAAYFCASSPETGDNEQYFGPGTRLTVT.

The chain is built from TRBV18 and TRBJ2-3; 8 bases fit TRBD1. CDR3 size: 16 residues. V shed 0 bases and J 5 bases; nucleotides not matched to a gene: 7. The germline CDR1 and CDR2 sequences are KGHSH and LQKENI. CDR3: CASSPPGRGRIDTQYF. The CDR3 DNA reads as TGTGCCAGCTCACCACCGGGCAGGGGGCGAATAGATACGCAGTATTTT.

This chain links TRBV5-1 with TRBJ2-3, with 9 bases identical to TRBD2. Germline CDR1 and CDR2: SGHRS and YFSETQ. The CDR3 extends over 16 amino acids. J gave up 1 base and V 6 bases, and 9 bases lay outside the gene matches. CDR3 residues: CASTTFKRGGTDTQYF. The CDR3 DNA follows: TGCGCCAGCACGACCTTCAAGCGGGGGGGCACAGATACGCAGTATTTT.

The chain employs TRBV9 and TRBJ2-5; D perhaps matches TRBD1 (6 bases). The germline gives CDR1 SGDLS, CDR2 YYNGEE. The CDR3 is 14 residues long. V lost 0 bases and J 1 base, leaving 7 bases between the germline ends. The CDR3 DNA reads TGTGCCAGCAGCGTAGTAGGGGGCCAAGAGACCCAGTACTTC. Residues: CASSVVGGQETQYF.

This clone occurred once. CDR3 amino acids: CAISERGRGEIGTEAFF. The CDR3 region has the DNA TGTGCCATCAGTGAGAGGGGAAGGGGCGAAATAGGCACTGAAGCTTTCTTT. V and J are TRBV10-3 and TRBJ1-1; maybe TRBD1 (5 bases). Trimming shortened V by 2 bases and J by 4 bases, and 20 bases separated the two germline ends. Germline loops: CDR1 ENHRY, CDR2 SYGVKD. The CDR3 has 17 residues.

The V call is TRBV6-5, the J call TRBJ1-1; the D gene is possibly TRBD1 (5 bases). The CDR3 is 15 residues long. The germline gives CDR1 MNHEY, CDR2 SVGAGI. The ends were cut back, 5 bases at V and 1 base at J, with 14 bases in the middle. The CDR3 DNA follows: TGTGCCAGCAGTAACCCTCGCGGGGGGAACACTGAAGCTTTCTTT. The encoded protein is CASSNPRGGNTEAFF.

This chain links TRBV9 with TRBJ2-7; D ambiguous. From germline, CDR1 is SGDLS and CDR2 YYNGEE. CDR3 length: 12 residues. V was trimmed by 2 bases and J by 2 bases, leaving 5 bases between them. Here the CDR3 reads CASSVYAYEQYF. In DNA, the CDR3 is TGTGCCAGCAGCGTCTACGCCTACGAGCAGTACTTC.

The genes are TRBV4-1 and TRBJ2-7, with D perhaps TRBD2 (5 bases). There are 14 residues in the CDR3. V lost 4 bases, J lost 3 bases, and 13 bases lay in between. Germline V CDR1 and CDR2: MGHRA, YSYEKL. In DNA form, the CDR3 reads TGCGCCAGCAGCCCGGGGTGGGTCCGCTACGAGCAGTACTTC. Its protein is CASSPGWVRYEQYF.

The chain employs TRBV6-1 and TRBJ2-5; D uncertain. This CDR3 region has 15 residues. Trimming removed 2 bases at V and 2 bases at J, with 12 bases between. Germline V CDR1 and CDR2: MNHNS, SASEGT. The CDR3 DNA follows: TGTGCCAGCAGTGAACGGTGGAGAGTTCAAGAGACCCAGTACTTC. Translating gives CASSERWRVQETQYF.

The gene calls are TRBV28 and TRBJ1-5; no firm D call. Germline assignment: CDR1 MDHEN and CDR2 SYDVKM. Deletions cut 2 bases from V and 2 bases from J, with 7 bases between. The CDR3 has 14 amino acids. The CDR3 region has the DNA TGTGCCAGCAGTTTAGGGCAGGGCAATCAGCCCCAGCATTTT. It encodes CASSLGQGNQPQHF.

The V call is TRBV4-3, the J call TRBJ2-7; D may be TRBD2 (6 bases). The CDR3 contains 14 residues. Trimming left V 0 bases short and J 2 bases short, with 8 bases between. Germline CDR1 is LGHNA and CDR2 is YSLEER. CDR3 nucleotides: TGCGCCAGCAGCCAAGACTGGGGGGCCTACGAGCAGTACTTC. It encodes CASSQDWGAYEQYF.

This chain's CDR3 is CATRSPGQGYNEQFF. The CDR3 coding sequence is TGTGCCACCCGAAGTCCGGGACAGGGGTACAATGAGCAGTTCTTC. The rearrangement links TRBV6-5 to TRBJ2-1; the match to TRBD1 covers 10 bases. V lost 10 bases to trimming and J lost 4 bases; unmatched junction nucleotides: 10. CDR1 and CDR2 (germline): MNHEY, SVGAGI. This CDR3 comprises 15 residues.

This clone appeared once. The chain carries TRBV7-6 and TRBJ2-1; TRBD2 matches at 10 bases. The CDR3 runs to 16 residues. CDR1 and CDR2 (germline): SGHVS, FNYEAQ. The trim removed 1 base at V and 4 bases at J, leaving 4 bases unmatched. As DNA, the CDR3 is TGTGCCAGCAGCTTAGAAGTAGCGGGAGGTTACAATGAGCAGTTCTTC. It codes for CASSLEVAGGYNEQFF. Looking up the rest from reference TRBV7-6 and TRBJ2-1 gives the full variable domain: GAGVSQSPRYKVTKRGQDVALRCDPISGHVSLYWYRQALGQGPEFLTYFNYEAQQDKSGLPNDRFSAERPEGSISTLTIQRTEQRDSAMYRCASSLEVAGGYNEQFFGPGTRLTVL.

The rearrangement uses TRBV5-1 and TRBJ2-1; D perhaps matches TRBD2 (5 bases). Germline lookup yields CDR1 SGHRS and CDR2 YFSETQ. The CDR3 runs to 16 residues. V was clipped by 0 bases and J by 0 bases, with 10 bases between them. CDR3 amino acids: CASSLALALSYNEQFF. The CDR3 DNA reads TGCGCCAGCAGCTTGGCTCTAGCCCTCTCCTACAATGAGCAGTTCTTC.

The rearrangement joins TRBV28 to TRBJ2-7, with 8 bases aligning to TRBD1. The CDR3 length is 15 residues. With V trimmed by 5 bases and J by 7 bases, 13 bases remained unmatched. CDR1 and CDR2 from the germline V gene are MDHEN and SYDVKM. This CDR3 is CASSPWDRTIWEQYF. The CDR3 DNA is TGTGCCAGCAGTCCGTGGGACAGGACCATATGGGAGCAGTACTTC.

The chain recombines TRBV27 with TRBJ2-7, with 7 bases lining up with TRBD1. The CDR3 sequence is 15 residues long. Germline assignment: CDR1 MNHEY and CDR2 SMNVEV (reference sequence). The J segment lost 2 bases and the V segment lost 2 bases, leaving 6 bases of the junction unmatched. The CDR3 sequence is CASSLEGALAYEQYF. CDR3 nucleotides: TGTGCCAGCAGTTTAGAGGGGGCCCTAGCCTACGAGCAGTACTTC.

The chain links TRBV27 to TRBJ2-5; the D gene is possibly TRBD1 (6 bases). Trimming took 6 bases from V and 2 from J, leaving 16 bases between them. Germline CDR1 is MNHEY and CDR2 is SMNVEV (reference sequence). This CDR3 has 15 residues. The CDR3 bases are TGTGCCAGCAGCGTACAGGGCATGCCTCAAGAGACCCAGTACTTC. Amino acid sequence: CASSVQGMPQETQYF.

This chain joins TRBV21-1 and TRBJ1-5; the table's D gene call, TRBD1, was not cross checked with the DNA. TRBV21-1 is termed a pseudogene. The CDR3 loop spans 19 amino acids. In DNA form, the CDR3 reads TGTGCCAGCAGCAAAGGGGGGCCAGAGGAACCTCGTGACAATCAGCCCCAGCATTTT. It specifies CASSKGGPEEPRDNQPQHF.

The chain carries TRBV7-2 and TRBJ2-1, with a possible D match to TRBD2 (6 bases). From germline, CDR1 is SGHTA and CDR2 FQGNSA. V lost 5 bases and J lost 4, with 18 bases in between. The CDR3 spans 16 residues. The CDR3 DNA is TGTGCCAGCAGCCTATCCGTAGCGGAGGATTACAATGAGCAGTTCTTC. Translating gives CASSLSVAEDYNEQFF. The full variable domain, with the rest looked up from reference TRBV7-2 and TRBJ2-1, is GAGVSQSPSNKVTEKGKDVELRCDPISGHTALYWYRQSLGQGLEFLIYFQGNSAPDKSGLPSDRFSAERTGGSVSTLTIQRTQQEDSAVYLCASSLSVAEDYNEQFFGPGTRLTVL.

The gene calls are TRBV4-1 and TRBJ2-7, with D possibly matching TRBD2 (6 bases). Germline values: CDR1 MGHRA, CDR2 YSYEKL. The CDR3 is 13 amino acids. Trimming removed 3 bases from V and 7 bases from J, with 13 bases in between. CDR3 DNA sequence: TGCGCCAGCAGCCAGGAGGGAAGAACGGAGCAGTACTTC. Its translation is CASSQEGRTEQYF.

The chain couples TRBV14 to TRBJ2-5; D unclear. The CDR3 covers 13 residues. The V gene's germline CDR1 is SGHDN and CDR2 FVKESK. The V end was cut by 5 bases, the J end by 3 bases, with 10 bases between. The DNA of the CDR3 is TGTGCCAGCAGCAAGCTCATCAAAGAGACCCAGTACTTC. Encoded protein: CASSKLIKETQYF.